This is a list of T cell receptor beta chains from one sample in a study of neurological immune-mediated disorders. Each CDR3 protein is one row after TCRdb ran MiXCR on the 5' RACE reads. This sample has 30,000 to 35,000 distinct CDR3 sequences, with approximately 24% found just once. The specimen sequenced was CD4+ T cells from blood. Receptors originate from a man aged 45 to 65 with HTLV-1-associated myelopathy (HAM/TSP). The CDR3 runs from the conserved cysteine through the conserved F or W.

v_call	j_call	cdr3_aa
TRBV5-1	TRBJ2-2	CASSWGTSGVGELFF
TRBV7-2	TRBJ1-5	CASSLKNQPQHF
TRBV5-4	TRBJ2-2	CASSLRGGDTGELFF
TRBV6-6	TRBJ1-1	CASSYRGQGPLKLEAFF
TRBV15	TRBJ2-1	CATSRGTEPYNEQFF
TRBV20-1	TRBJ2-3	CSAETGRTDTQYF
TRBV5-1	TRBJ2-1	CASSEGRNSYNEQFF
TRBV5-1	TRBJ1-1	CASSFGQGDARNQAFF
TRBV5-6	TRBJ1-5	CASTRDLTNQPQHF
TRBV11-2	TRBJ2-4	CASSNRVAKNIQYF
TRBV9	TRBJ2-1	CASSYGTSGRQYNEQFF
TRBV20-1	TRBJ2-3	CSARGLAGGQGSDTQYF
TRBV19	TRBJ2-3	CASSIPLRDTQYF
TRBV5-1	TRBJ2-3	CASSLDPGPSTDTQYF
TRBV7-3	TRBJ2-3	CASSPGQGTDTQYF
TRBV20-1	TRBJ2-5	CSARRDSPRETQYF
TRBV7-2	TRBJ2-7	CASRLVASGTGSHEQYF
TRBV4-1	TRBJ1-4	CASSPWDRNEKLFF
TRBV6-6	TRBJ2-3	CASSWGTGRGTDTQYF